The 31 T cell receptor beta chains below all came from one sample that was sequenced in a study of Tregs in tolerant kidney transplant recipients. Generated by immunoSEQ multiplex PCR, the TCRdb table keeps only in-frame clones and is missing some. The sample holds under 30,000 clones. Related graft donors supplied nonmyeloablative bone marrow transplants, and mixed chimerism was transient. The input for sequencing was CD4+ T cells from blood (PBMCs), taken 6 months after the transplant. The receptor set was obtained from a human patient who received a combined kidney and bone marrow transplant. Some T cells may possibly be graft donor cells.

Remarks on this clone: The CDR3 goes on 3 residues after the read ends, and that part is filled in from the germline J gene. V is TRBV20-1 and J is TRBJ2-7; 8 bases line up with TRBD2. The CDR3 contains 14 residues. Germline V gene sequence: CDR1 DFQATT, CDR2 SNEGSKA (reference sequence). The V and J ends lost 0 bases and 1 base, in that order; junction bases with no gene match: 2. This chain's CDR3 is CSAREERGSYEQYF. The CDR3 bases that were read are TGCAGTGCTAGAGAAGAGCGGGGGTCCTACGAG.

Concerning this clone: The read halts 3 residues ahead of the CDR3 end, with the missing end drawn from the germline J gene. The chain carries TRBV14 and TRBJ2-3; perhaps TRBD2 as D (6 bases). The CDR3 contains 16 residues. Trimming stripped 3 bases from V and 4 bases from J, with 17 bases between. In germline, CDR1 is SGHDN, CDR2 FVKESK. The sequenced CDR3 bases are TGTGCCAGCAGCCACCGCTCGGGACTTCGGGCAGATACG. Protein sequence: CASSHRSGLRADT. The CDR3 as a whole reads CASSHRSGLRADTQYF.

Turning to this clone: The CDR3 is cut off 3 residues early in the read; its end comes from the germline J gene. The chain is built from TRBV2 and TRBJ2-6, with D tentatively TRBD2 (5 bases). Trimming removed 8 bases at V and 0 bases at J, with 14 bases between. Germline V gives CDR1 SNHLY, CDR2 FYNNEI. The CDR3 extends over 16 amino acids. CDR3 loop: CASREGFSSGANVLTF. The DNA read from the CDR3 is TGTGCCAGCCGCGAGGGTTTTTCCTCTGGGGCCAACGTC.

Worth noting for this clone: The read ends 3 residues shy of where the CDR3 ends; the end is completed using the germline J gene. V gene TRBV7-6 combines with J gene TRBJ2-2, with 12 bases identical to TRBD2. This CDR3 region has 18 residues. CDR1 SGHVS and CDR2 FNYEAQ come from the germline V gene. Unmatched junction bases numbered 7, after V lost 0 bases and J lost 5 bases. The sequenced part of the CDR3 DNA is TGTGCCAGCAGCTTAGCCCCGACTAGCGGGGGAGGTACCGGGGAG. This sequence encodes CASSLAPTSGGGTGE. The whole CDR3 is CASSLAPTSGGGTGELFF.

As concerns this clone: The observed sequence ends 3 residues before the CDR3 terminus, with the missing tail filled in from the germline J gene. The V gene is TRBV10-3, the J gene TRBJ1-3, with 9 bases lining up with TRBD1. CDR3 length: 15 residues. CDR1 is ENHRY, CDR2 SYGVKD, per germline. Trimming at V came to 3 bases and at J to 3 bases, leaving 3 bases not matched to a gene. The part of the CDR3 DNA that was read is TGTGCCATCAGTGAAACAGGGGGCGGTGGAAACACC. Translated: CAISETGGGGNT. The full CDR3 reads CAISETGGGGNTIYF.

The CDR3 loop is CASSSGLSSGNTIYF. Partial CDR3 DNA: TGTGCCAGCAGTTCCGGACTGAGCTCTGGAAACACC. This chain uses TRBV7-7 with TRBJ1-3; D is undetermined. The read halts 3 residues ahead of the CDR3 end, with the missing end drawn from the germline J gene. This CDR3 is 15 amino acids long. Trimming left V 6 bases short and J 0 bases short, with 12 bases between. Germline loops: CDR1 SSHAT, CDR2 FNYEAQ (reference sequence).

Comments on this clone: Read coverage stops 3 residues before the CDR3 terminus; the germline J gene supplies the remainder. The V gene is TRBV2, the J gene TRBJ1-5; TRBD1 is a possible D gene (5 bases). Trimming shortened V by 6 bases and J by 6 bases, and 6 bases separated the two germline ends. Germline assignment: CDR1 SNHLY and CDR2 FYNNEI. The CDR3 is 11 amino acids. CDR3 residues: CASRRGQPQHF. CDR3 DNA, as far as it was read: TGTGCCAGCAGGAGGGGTCAGCCC.

The CDR3: CASSPQGPRTDTQYF. The part of the CDR3 DNA that was read is TGTGCCAGCAGCCCCCAGGGGCCCCGCACAGATACG. This chain connects TRBV9 to TRBJ2-3; D is perhaps TRBD1 (6 bases). The observed sequence ends 3 residues before the CDR3 terminus, with the missing tail filled in from the germline J gene. Germline values: CDR1 SGDLS, CDR2 YYNGEE. The V gene lost 4 bases and the J gene lost 1 base, with 13 bases spanning the gap. This CDR3 region has 15 residues.

Of note for this clone: The DNA ends 3 residues before the CDR3 does, and the rest of the CDR3 is filled in from the germline J gene. The rearrangement uses TRBV19 and TRBJ2-2; D perhaps matches TRBD1 (5 bases). With 5 bases removed from V and 6 bases from J, the gap between germline ends came to 25 bases. Germline V gene data show CDR1 as LNHDA and CDR2 as SQIVND (reference sequence). The length of the CDR3 is 18 residues. The sequenced CDR3 bases are TGTGCCAGTAGTTTGGGCCTAGACAGCCGCCTTATTTCCGGGGAG. Protein product: CASSLGLDSRLISGE. The full CDR3 is CASSLGLDSRLISGELFF.

Points on this clone: The read falls 3 residues short of the CDR3 end, and the missing part is taken from the germline J gene. The chain recombines TRBV19 with TRBJ2-2; maybe TRBD1 (6 bases). This CDR3 contains 17 residues. Germline V gene sequence: CDR1 LNHDA, CDR2 SQIVND (reference sequence). Trimming removed 5 bases from V and 3 bases from J, with 19 bases in between. Partial CDR3 DNA: TGTGCCAGTAGTGGGTACTTGTACAGGGTAGACACCGGGGAG. Translated: CASSGYLYRVDTGE. The whole CDR3 region reads CASSGYLYRVDTGELFF. The variable domain in full, with the rest retrieved from reference TRBV19 and TRBJ2-2, is DGGITQSPKYLFRKEGQNVTLSCEQNLNHDAMYWYRQDPGQGLRLIYYSQIVNDFQKGDIAEGYSVSREKKESFPLTVTSAQKNPTAFYLCASSGYLYRVDTGELFFGEGSRLTVL.

Remarks on this clone: The sequenced fragment ends 3 residues before the CDR3 boundary, so the rest is inferred from the germline J gene. The chain carries TRBV5-1 and TRBJ1-1; 10 bases align to TRBD1. V shed 4 bases, J shed 5 bases, and the junction held 5 bases outside the gene matches. The CDR3 sequence is 14 residues long. Germline V gene data show CDR1 as SGHRS and CDR2 as YFSETQ. The CDR3 here is CASSGGQGGTEAFF. CDR3 DNA, as far as it was read: TGCGCCAGCAGCGGTGGACAGGGGGGAACTGAA.

To note about this clone: Sequencing ends 3 residues short of the CDR3 end; the germline J gene provides the rest. The V and J genes are TRBV14 and TRBJ2-1, with TRBD2 as a possible D gene (6 bases). V shed 1 base and J shed 2 bases, with 9 bases lying between them. CDR1 is SGHDN, CDR2 FVKESK, per germline. This CDR3 has 15 residues. The CDR3 reads CASSQAAGTYNEQFF. The sequenced part of the CDR3 DNA is TGTGCCAGCAGCCAAGCTGCGGGGACCTACAATGAG.

The CDR3 bases that were read are TGTGCCAGCTCCGGGGATGGGTGGCCGAATAGCAATCAGCCC. Translating gives CASSGDGWPNSNQP. The whole CDR3 protein reads CASSGDGWPNSNQPQHF. The chain is built from TRBV18 and TRBJ1-5, with no clear D. The read finishes 3 residues shy of the CDR3 end, and the germline J gene is used to complete it. This CDR3 is 17 amino acids long. Germline V gives CDR1 KGHSH, CDR2 LQKENI. Trimming left V 6 bases short and J 0 bases short, with 18 bases between.

Regarding this clone: The read terminates 3 residues ahead of where the CDR3 ends, so the germline J gene completes it. The chain has TRBV18 and TRBJ2-7, with 12 bases aligning to TRBD2. This CDR3 spans 15 amino acids. Germline CDR1 is KGHSH and CDR2 is LQKENI. V dropped 2 bases and J dropped 3; count of bases not matched to a gene: 2. The CDR3 spells CASSPTSGGIYEQYF. The sequenced CDR3 bases are TGTGCCAGCTCACCAACTAGCGGGGGGATCTACGAG.

Points on this clone: From the germline J gene comes the end of the CDR3, since the read stops 3 residues before it. The chain couples TRBV19 to TRBJ2-3; a weak D match, TRBD2 (6 bases). The ends were cut back, 3 bases at V and 5 bases at J, with 15 bases in the middle. This CDR3 comprises 15 residues. Germline lookup yields CDR1 LNHDA and CDR2 SQIVND (reference sequence). The sequenced CDR3 bases are TGTGCCAGTAGTATTAGGGTGGGGGGAAAAGATACG. It yields the protein CASSIRVGGKDT. The entire CDR3 protein is CASSIRVGGKDTQYF. Combining the CDR3 with reference TRBV19 and TRBJ2-3 gives the whole variable domain DGGITQSPKYLFRKEGQNVTLSCEQNLNHDAMYWYRQDPGQGLRLIYYSQIVNDFQKGDIAEGYSVSREKKESFPLTVTSAQKNPTAFYLCASSIRVGGKDTQYFGPGTRLTVL.

A word on this clone: The CDR3 is cut off 3 residues early in the read; its end comes from the germline J gene. Other DNA sequences of this sample code for an identical CDR3. The gene calls are TRBV20-1 and TRBJ2-5; TRBD2 is a possible D gene (6 bases). V was clipped by 1 base and J by 3 bases, with 9 bases between them. Germline V gene lookup returns CDR1 DFQATT and CDR2 SNEGSKA (reference sequence). The CDR3 consists of 13 residues. This CDR3 is CSARGGGKETQYF. CDR3 DNA, as far as it was read: TGCAGTGCTAGAGGTGGCGGGAAAGAGACC.

Of note for this clone: The read ends 3 residues shy of where the CDR3 ends; the end is completed using the germline J gene. The chain joins TRBV7-8 to TRBJ1-3; no reliable D call. V was clipped by 5 bases and J by 4 bases, with 18 bases between them. The CDR3 is made up of 16 amino acids. CDR1 is SGHVS and CDR2 is FQNEAQ in the germline V gene. Here the CDR3 reads CASSQRPGVQGNTIYF. The CDR3 bases that were read are TGTGCCAGCAGCCAACGCCCCGGGGTACAAGGAAACACC.

Points on this clone: The CDR3 end falls 3 residues outside the read, so it is completed with the germline J gene. The chain carries TRBV10-2 and TRBJ2-7; tentatively, D is TRBD2 (6 bases). Trimming shortened V by 1 base and J by 4 bases, and 8 bases separated the two germline ends. Germline V gene lookup returns CDR1 WSHSY and CDR2 SAAADI. The CDR3 is made up of 13 amino acids. The DNA read from the CDR3 is TGCGCCAGCAGTGAGTGGGGGACTTACGAG. This gives the protein CASSEWGTYE. The full CDR3 protein reads CASSEWGTYEQYF.

To note about this clone: From the germline J gene comes the end of the CDR3, since the read stops 3 residues before it. The chain uses TRBV19 and TRBJ1-2, with TRBD1 identical over 8 bases. Germline CDR1 and CDR2: LNHDA and SQIVND (reference sequence). J was trimmed by 5 bases and V by 4 bases; bases with no gene match: 3. This CDR3 spans 13 amino acids. The CDR3 loop reads CASSRGQEYGYTF. CDR3 DNA (partial): TGTGCCAGTAGTAGGGGACAGGAGTATGGC.

On this clone: Read data end 3 residues before the CDR3 end; the end is taken from the germline J gene. The V gene is TRBV5-1, the J gene TRBJ2-3, with D possibly called TRBD1 or TRBD2 (5 bases each). CDR3 length equals 13 residues. Germline V lookup: CDR1 SGHRS, CDR2 YFSETQ. With 4 bases removed from V and 1 base from J, the gap between germline ends came to 7 bases. CDR3 sequence reads: CASSRGGTDTQYF. The DNA read from the CDR3 is TGCGCCAGCAGCCGAGGGGGCACAGATACG.

The chain's CDR3 is CASSYVELTDTQYF. CDR3 DNA, as far as it was read: TGTGCCAGCAGTTACGTCGAGCTCACAGATACG. This chain links TRBV6-7 with TRBJ2-3, with D uncertain. The sequenced fragment ends 3 residues before the CDR3 boundary, so the rest is inferred from the germline J gene. TRBV6-7 is classed as an ORF, of uncertain function. V was clipped by 2 bases and J by 2 bases, with 8 bases between them. This CDR3 has 14 residues.

Details on this clone: The read falls 3 residues short of the CDR3 end, and the missing part is taken from the germline J gene. The chain recombines TRBV5-1 with TRBJ2-4; 8 bases agree with TRBD1. The CDR3 is made up of 16 amino acids. V gave up 5 bases and J gave up 0 bases; unmatched junction bases: 7. Germline loops: CDR1 SGHRS, CDR2 YFSETQ. Partial CDR3 DNA: TGCGCCAGCAGAGGGACAGGATTTTTAGCCAAAAACATT. Its translation is CASRGTGFLAKNI. The entire CDR3 reads CASRGTGFLAKNIQYF.

Comment on this clone: The read falls 3 residues short of the CDR3 end, and the missing part is taken from the germline J gene. J is TRBJ2-3 and V is TRBV2, with D uncertain. V was trimmed by 8 bases and J by 5 bases, leaving 17 bases between them. The CDR3 spans 14 residues. Per the germline V gene, CDR1 is SNHLY and CDR2 is FYNNEI. CDR3 amino acids: CASAVLRVGDTQYF. Partial CDR3 DNA: TGTGCCAGCGCGGTCCTTCGGGTTGGAGATACG.

Note on this clone: The read stops 3 residues short of the end of the CDR3; the missing end is completed from the germline J gene. This chain connects TRBV19 to TRBJ2-7, with D tentatively TRBD2 (7 bases). CDR1 and CDR2 from the germline V gene are LNHDA and SQIVND (reference sequence). This CDR3 region has 13 residues. V was clipped by 9 bases and J by 3 bases, with 15 bases between them. Incomplete CDR3 DNA: TGTGCCAGCTGGGGGGGGGCTGGCTACGAG. Translation: CASWGGAGYE. The entire CDR3 protein is CASWGGAGYEQYF.

Comments on this clone: The read falls 3 residues short of the CDR3 end, and the missing part is taken from the germline J gene. This same CDR3 is encoded by further DNA sequences in the sample. The chain couples TRBV6-2 or TRBV6-3 to TRBJ2-5; D not resolved. The CDR3 is made up of 11 amino acids. Germline CDR1 and CDR2: MNHEY and SVGEGT. Trimming removed 4 bases from V and 5 bases from J, with 5 bases in between. The sequenced part of the CDR3 DNA is TGTGCCAGCAGTTTAGGGGAGACC. Encoded protein: CASSLGET. The whole CDR3 region reads CASSLGETQYF.

Concerning this clone itself: The CDR3 is cut off 3 residues early in the read; its end comes from the germline J gene. The genes are TRBV7-9 and TRBJ1-6; D might be TRBD1 (6 bases). Germline values: CDR1 SEHNR, CDR2 FQNEAQ (reference sequence). V gave up 5 bases and J gave up 7 bases, with 12 bases separating them. The CDR3 length is 14 residues. The sequenced part of the CDR3 DNA is TGTGCCAGCAGCCGTGGACAGAGCAATTCACCC. It encodes CASSRGQSNSP. The entire CDR3 reads CASSRGQSNSPLHF.

As to this clone: The observed sequence ends 3 residues before the CDR3 terminus, with the missing tail filled in from the germline J gene. V gene TRBV19 combines with J gene TRBJ1-6; 8 bases match TRBD1. This CDR3 has 15 residues. V lost 8 bases, J lost 5 bases, and 8 bases stayed unmatched. CDR1 LNHDA and CDR2 SQIVND come from the germline V gene (reference sequence). Incomplete CDR3 DNA: TGTGCCAGTGGGGCGGGGACAGGACATAATTCACCC. Its translation: CASGAGTGHNSP. The CDR3 in full is CASGAGTGHNSPLHF. The full variable domain, rest sourced from reference TRBV19 and TRBJ1-6, is DGGITQSPKYLFRKEGQNVTLSCEQNLNHDAMYWYRQDPGQGLRLIYYSQIVNDFQKGDIAEGYSVSREKKESFPLTVTSAQKNPTAFYLCASGAGTGHNSPLHFGNGTRLTVT.

On this clone: The CDR3 is cut off 3 residues early in the read; its end comes from the germline J gene. V gene TRBV2 combines with J gene TRBJ2-1, with 9 bases that match TRBD1. CDR3 size: 15 residues. J gave up 0 bases and V 6 bases, and 3 bases lay outside the gene matches. The V gene's germline CDR1 is SNHLY and CDR2 FYNNEI. The part of the CDR3 DNA that was read is TGTGCCAGCAGGGACAGGGGAAGCTCCTACAATGAG. Protein product: CASRDRGSSYNE. The whole CDR3 is CASRDRGSSYNEQFF.

Of note for this clone: Sequencing ends 3 residues short of the CDR3 end; the germline J gene provides the rest. The chain carries TRBV7-8 and TRBJ2-7, with TRBD1 as a possible D gene (5 bases). Per the germline V gene, CDR1 is SGHVS and CDR2 is FQNEAQ. Between the trimmed V and J ends, which lost 3 bases and 1 base, there was a span of 7 bases. The CDR3 extends over 13 amino acids. The CDR3 protein is CASSLAGSYEQYF. The part of the CDR3 DNA that was read is TGTGCCAGCAGCTTGGCAGGGTCCTACGAG.

A remark on this clone: Coverage ceases 3 residues before the CDR3 finishes, and the germline J gene fills in the end. The chain employs TRBV20-1 and TRBJ1-4; 11 bases fit TRBD1. This CDR3 spans 13 amino acids. The V segment lost 1 base and the J segment 8 bases; nucleotides outside the gene matches: 0. Per the germline V gene, CDR1 is DFQATT and CDR2 is SNEGSKA (reference sequence). Partial CDR3 DNA: TGCAGTGCTAGAGGGACAGGGGGCGAAAAA. It is translated as CSARGTGGEK. The entire CDR3 sequence reads CSARGTGGEKLFF.

About this clone itself: The CDR3 goes on 3 residues after the read ends, and that part is filled in from the germline J gene. The chain combines TRBV7-8 with TRBJ1-4; 7 nucleotides match TRBD1. Germline V gene data show CDR1 as SGHVS and CDR2 as FQNEAQ. The CDR3 sequence is 14 residues long. Trimming cost V 6 bases and J 5 bases; bases outside gene matches: 6. The CDR3 bases that were read are TGTGCCAGCAGTAACCGGGACAGAAATGAAAAA. Translation gives CASSNRDRNEK. In full, the CDR3 is CASSNRDRNEKLFF.